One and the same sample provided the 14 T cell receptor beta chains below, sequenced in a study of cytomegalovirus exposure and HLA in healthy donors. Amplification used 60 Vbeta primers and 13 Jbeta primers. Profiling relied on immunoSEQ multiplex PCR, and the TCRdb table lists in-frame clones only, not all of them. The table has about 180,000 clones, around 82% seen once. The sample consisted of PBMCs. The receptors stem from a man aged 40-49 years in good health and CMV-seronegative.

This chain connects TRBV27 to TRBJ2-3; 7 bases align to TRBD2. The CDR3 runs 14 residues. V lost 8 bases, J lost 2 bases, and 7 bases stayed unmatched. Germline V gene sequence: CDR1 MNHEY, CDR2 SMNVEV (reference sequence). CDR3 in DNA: TGTGCCAGCTACTACCGGGGGGACACAGATACGCAGTATTTT. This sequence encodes CASYYRGDTDTQYF.

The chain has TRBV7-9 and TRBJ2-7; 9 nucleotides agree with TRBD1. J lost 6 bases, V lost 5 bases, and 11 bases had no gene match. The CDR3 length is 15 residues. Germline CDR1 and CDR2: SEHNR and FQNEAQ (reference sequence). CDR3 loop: CASSPSGQGAFEQYF. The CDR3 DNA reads TGTGCCAGCAGCCCCTCGGGACAGGGAGCGTTCGAGCAGTACTTC.

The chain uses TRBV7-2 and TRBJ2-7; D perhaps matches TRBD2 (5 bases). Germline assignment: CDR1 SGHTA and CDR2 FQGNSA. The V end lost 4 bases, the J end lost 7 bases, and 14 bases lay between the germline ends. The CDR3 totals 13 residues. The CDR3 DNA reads TGTGCCAGCAGCTCTGCGGTTCCGGGGGAGCAGTACTTC. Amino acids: CASSSAVPGEQYF.

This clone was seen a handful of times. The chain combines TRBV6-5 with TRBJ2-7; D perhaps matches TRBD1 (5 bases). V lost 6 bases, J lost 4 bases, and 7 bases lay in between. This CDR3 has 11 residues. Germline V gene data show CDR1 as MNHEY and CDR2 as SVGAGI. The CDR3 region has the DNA TGTGCCAGCAGGCGACAGTACGAGCAGTACTTC. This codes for CASRRQYEQYF.

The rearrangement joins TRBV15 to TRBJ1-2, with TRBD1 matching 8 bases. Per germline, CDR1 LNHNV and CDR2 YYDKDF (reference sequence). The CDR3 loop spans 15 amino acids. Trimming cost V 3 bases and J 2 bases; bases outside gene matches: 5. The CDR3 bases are TGTGCCACCAGCAGCCTACAGGGGGTGAACTATGGCTACACCTTC. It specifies CATSSLQGVNYGYTF.

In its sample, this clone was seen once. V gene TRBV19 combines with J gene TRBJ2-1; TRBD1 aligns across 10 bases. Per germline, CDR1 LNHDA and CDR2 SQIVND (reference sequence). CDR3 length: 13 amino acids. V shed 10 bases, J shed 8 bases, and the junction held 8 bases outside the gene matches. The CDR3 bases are TGTGCCACCGGGACAGGGGAATTGGATGAGCAGTTCTTC. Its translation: CATGTGELDEQFF.

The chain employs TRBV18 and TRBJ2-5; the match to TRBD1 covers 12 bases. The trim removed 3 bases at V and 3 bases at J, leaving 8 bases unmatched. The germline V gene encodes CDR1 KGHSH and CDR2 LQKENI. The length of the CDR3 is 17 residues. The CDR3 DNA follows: TGTGCCAGCTCACCTCAGAGAGGGACAGGGGGCGAAGAGACCCAGTACTTC. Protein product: CASSPQRGTGGEETQYF.

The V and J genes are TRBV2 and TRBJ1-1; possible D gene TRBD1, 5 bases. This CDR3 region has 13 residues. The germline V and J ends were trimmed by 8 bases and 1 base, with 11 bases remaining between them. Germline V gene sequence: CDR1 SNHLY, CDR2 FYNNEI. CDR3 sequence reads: CASCRDWNTEAFF. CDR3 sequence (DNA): TGTGCCAGCTGCAGGGATTGGAACACTGAAGCTTTCTTT.

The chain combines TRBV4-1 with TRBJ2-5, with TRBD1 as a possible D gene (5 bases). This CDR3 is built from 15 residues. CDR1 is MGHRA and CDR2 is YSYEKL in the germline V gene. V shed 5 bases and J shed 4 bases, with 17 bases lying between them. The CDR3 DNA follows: TGCGCCAGCAGCAGAGAAAACAGGATTCCAGAGACCCAGTACTTC. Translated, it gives CASSRENRIPETQYF.

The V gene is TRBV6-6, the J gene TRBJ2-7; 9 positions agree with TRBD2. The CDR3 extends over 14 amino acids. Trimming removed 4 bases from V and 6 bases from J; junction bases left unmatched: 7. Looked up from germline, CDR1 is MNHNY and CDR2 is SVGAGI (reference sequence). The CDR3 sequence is CASSSLAGASEQYF. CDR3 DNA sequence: TGTGCCAGCAGTTCCTTAGCGGGGGCGAGCGAGCAGTACTTC.

Here the CDR3 reads CASSPGDRGIEKLFF. Written as DNA, the CDR3 is TGCGCCAGCAGCCCCGGGGACAGGGGAATAGAAAAACTGTTTTTT. The chain carries TRBV4-3 and TRBJ1-4, with 10 bases fitting TRBD1. V shed 4 bases, J shed 8 bases, and the junction held 7 bases outside the gene matches. The germline V gene encodes CDR1 LGHNA and CDR2 YSLEER. The CDR3 length is 15 residues.

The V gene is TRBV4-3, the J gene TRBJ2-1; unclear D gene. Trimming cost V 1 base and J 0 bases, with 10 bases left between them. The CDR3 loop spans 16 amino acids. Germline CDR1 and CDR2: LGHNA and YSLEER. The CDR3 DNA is TGCGCCAGCAGCCAAGGTGCCTACAGCTCCTACAATGAGCAGTTCTTC. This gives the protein CASSQGAYSSYNEQFF.

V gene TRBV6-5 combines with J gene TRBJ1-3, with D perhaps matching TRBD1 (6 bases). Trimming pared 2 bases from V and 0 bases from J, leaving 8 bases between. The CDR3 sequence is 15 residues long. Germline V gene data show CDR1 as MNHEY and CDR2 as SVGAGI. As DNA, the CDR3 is TGTGCCAGCAGTTACGGGGGCGTCTCTGGAAACACCATATATTTT. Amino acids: CASSYGGVSGNTIYF.

The CDR3 nucleotides read TGCAGCGACCAACAGGGAACTAACTATGGCTACACCTTC. This codes for CSDQQGTNYGYTF. The genes are TRBV29-1 and TRBJ1-2; D might be TRBD1 (6 bases). Per germline, CDR1 SQVTM and CDR2 ANQGSEA. The CDR3 sequence is 13 residues long. V was clipped by 7 bases and J by 0 bases, with 12 bases between them.